The 12 T cell receptor beta chains in this list originate from one sample, sequenced in a study of CD8 T cells in Susac syndrome. RNA, at about 0.5 to 1 ug, was reverse transcribed with random hexamers. From the immunoSEQ multiplex PCR reads, TCRdb called clonotypes with MiXCR, one entry per CDR3 protein. This table has approximately 120,000 distinct CDR3 sequences, 85% to 95% appearing once. The sequenced material came from CD8+ T cells from PBMCs. The source is a human donor in good health.

The chain employs TRBV28 and TRBJ1-2; possible D gene TRBD1, 6 bases. V was shortened by 8 bases and J by 11 bases, with 18 bases between the two germline ends. Germline values: CDR1 MDHEN, CDR2 SYDVKM. The CDR3 covers 12 residues. The CDR3 DNA is TGTGCCAGCGGAGCCGGGACAATTGGTTACACCTTC. Protein: CASGAGTIGYTF.

This chain connects TRBV15 to TRBJ2-7, with no clear D. Germline V gene sequence: CDR1 LNHNV, CDR2 YYDKDF (reference sequence). Trimming pared 8 bases from V and 3 bases from J, leaving 17 bases between. The CDR3 length is 14 residues. The CDR3 DNA follows: TGTGCCACCCAACGCTACGGGCCTAGCTACGAGCAGTACTTC. It encodes CATQRYGPSYEQYF.

V and J are TRBV10-3 and TRBJ1-3, with D possibly being TRBD1 (6 bases). The length of the CDR3 is 15 residues. V was clipped by 0 bases and J by 4 bases, with 10 bases between them. CDR1 is ENHRY, CDR2 SYGVKD, per germline. The CDR3 loop reads CAISESAGEGNTIYF. CDR3 nucleotides: TGTGCCATCAGTGAGTCGGCAGGGGAAGGAAACACCATATATTTT.

J is TRBJ1-4 and V is TRBV29-1; D unclear. The CDR3 is 13 residues long. The V end lost 4 bases, the J end lost 0 bases, and 6 bases lay between the germline ends. Germline-derived CDR1 and CDR2 are SQVTM and ANQGSEA. The DNA for the CDR3 is TGCAGCGTTGCGAGTGCAACTAATGAAAAACTGTTTTTT. This gives the protein CSVASATNEKLFF.

The chain carries TRBV6-2 or TRBV6-3 and TRBJ2-1; TRBD2 agrees at 7 bases. This CDR3 region has 15 residues. Germline CDR1 MNHEY, CDR2 SVGEGT. Trimming took 10 bases from V and 6 from J; bases not matched to a gene: 15. CDR3 in DNA: TGTGCCAACTACGGAGCGGCTAGCGGCGTCAATGAGCAGTTCTTC. Its protein product is CANYGAASGVNEQFF.

V gene TRBV29-1 combines with J gene TRBJ1-2; D is possibly TRBD1 (5 bases). V lost 2 bases, J lost 8 bases, and 9 bases lay in between. The CDR3 spans 11 residues. The germline gives CDR1 SQVTM, CDR2 ANQGSEA. In DNA form, the CDR3 reads TGCAGCGTTGAACGGGGGTTGGGCTACACCTTC. Translation: CSVERGLGYTF.

This chain connects TRBV29-1 to TRBJ1-2; D ambiguous. This CDR3 contains 9 residues. V gave up 3 bases and J gave up 6 bases, with 2 bases separating them. CDR1 and CDR2 (germline): SQVTM, ANQGSEA. The CDR3 DNA follows: TGCAGCGTTGACAATGGCTACACCTTC. As protein: CSVDNGYTF.

This chain connects TRBV20-1 to TRBJ2-3; 9 bases are a match to TRBD2. Germline V gene sequence: CDR1 DFQATT, CDR2 SNEGSKA (reference sequence). The CDR3 is 14 amino acids. Trimming at V came to 0 bases and at J to 6 bases, leaving 4 bases not matched to a gene. CDR3 in amino acids: CSAREGGRADTQYF. The CDR3 bases are TGCAGTGCTAGAGAGGGCGGGAGGGCTGATACGCAGTATTTT.

The chain combines TRBV7-9 with TRBJ1-1; D is unclear. The germline CDR1 and CDR2 sequences are SEHNR and FQNEAQ (reference sequence). Between the trimmed V and J ends, which lost 0 bases and 7 bases, there was a span of 9 bases. The CDR3 runs to 13 residues. The CDR3 nucleotides read TGTGCCAGCAGCTTAGCCGCAACCGTTGAAGCTTTCTTT. Translating it yields CASSLAATVEAFF.

The chain employs TRBV19 and TRBJ1-1; D may be TRBD1 (5 bases). CDR3 length: 13 amino acids. The V end was cut by 11 bases, the J end by 0 bases, with 13 bases between. Germline V gives CDR1 LNHDA, CDR2 SQIVND (reference sequence). The CDR3 bases are TGTGCCTCGGGGCCTTTTCTGAACACTGAAGCTTTCTTT. It yields the protein CASGPFLNTEAFF.

Written as DNA, the CDR3 is TGCAGCACGGGGGGGGAAGAGACCCAGTACTTC. Translated: CSTGGEETQYF. The J gene is TRBJ2-5, the V gene TRBV29-1; TRBD2 agrees at 8 bases. V lost 8 bases, J lost 3 bases, and 2 bases stayed unmatched. The CDR3 has 11 amino acids. From germline, CDR1 is SQVTM and CDR2 ANQGSEA.

This rearrangement joins TRBV27 to TRBJ2-1, with 8 bases matching TRBD2. This CDR3 is 17 amino acids long. V shed 5 bases, J shed 2 bases, and the junction held 11 bases outside the gene matches. Germline loops: CDR1 MNHEY, CDR2 SMNVEV (reference sequence). The CDR3 is CASSTHDSGATYNEQFF. DNA of the CDR3: TGTGCCAGCAGTACCCATGATAGCGGGGCAACCTACAATGAGCAGTTCTTC.